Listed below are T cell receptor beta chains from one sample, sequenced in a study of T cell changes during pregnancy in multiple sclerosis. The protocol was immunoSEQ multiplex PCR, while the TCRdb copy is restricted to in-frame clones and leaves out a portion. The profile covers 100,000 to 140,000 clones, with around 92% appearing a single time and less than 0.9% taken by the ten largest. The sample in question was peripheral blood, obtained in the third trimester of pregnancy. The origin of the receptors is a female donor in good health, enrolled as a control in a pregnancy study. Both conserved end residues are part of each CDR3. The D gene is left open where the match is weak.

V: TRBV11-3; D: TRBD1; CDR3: CASSFGTGPYNEQFF
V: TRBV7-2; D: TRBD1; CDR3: CASSPDREVYNQPQHF
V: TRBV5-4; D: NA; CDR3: CASSLWGGRETQYF
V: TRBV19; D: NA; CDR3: CASSEGMNTEAFF
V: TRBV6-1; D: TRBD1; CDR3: CASSEYRGTEAFF
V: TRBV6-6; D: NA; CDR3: CASSYEQGYEKLFF
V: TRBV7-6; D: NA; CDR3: CASSSLAGREDGYTF
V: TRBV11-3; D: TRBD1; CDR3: CASARGQGSSKNIQYF
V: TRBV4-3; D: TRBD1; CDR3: CASSQGQGSTNEKLFF
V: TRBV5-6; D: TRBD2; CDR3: CASNPRTAGVLSGANVLTF
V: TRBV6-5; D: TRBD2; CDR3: CASSRGGIQETQYF
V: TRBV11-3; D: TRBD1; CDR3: CASSLGGQANYGYTF
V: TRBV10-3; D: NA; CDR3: CAPKWGGYTEAFF
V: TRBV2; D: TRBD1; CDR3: CASSARTTGDMETQYF
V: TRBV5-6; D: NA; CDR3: CASSLGAAGGPGNTIYF
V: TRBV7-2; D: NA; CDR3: CASSPRGLSYGYTF
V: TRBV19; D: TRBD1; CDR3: CASSTTGASNEKLFF
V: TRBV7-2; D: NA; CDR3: CASSLEWYQLDSPLHF
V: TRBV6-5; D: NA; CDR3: CASSFSITYEQYF
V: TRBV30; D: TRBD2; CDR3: CAWSVVRGGGALYF
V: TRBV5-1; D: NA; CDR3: CASSFRRGGYYGYTF
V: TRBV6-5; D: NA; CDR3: CASSPVRAGNTIYF
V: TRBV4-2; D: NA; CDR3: CASSQERPPGEKLFF
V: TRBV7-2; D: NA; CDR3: CASRPTGRNTEAFF
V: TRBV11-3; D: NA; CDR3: CASSLDYYTDTQYF
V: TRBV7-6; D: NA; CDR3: CASSLSSQETQYF
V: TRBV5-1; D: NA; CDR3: CASSLRQDPSYEQYF
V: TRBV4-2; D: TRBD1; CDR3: CASSQEQGGNTEAFF
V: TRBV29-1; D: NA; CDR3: CSVDRTARGLYGYTF
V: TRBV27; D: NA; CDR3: CATSTVRGYEQFF
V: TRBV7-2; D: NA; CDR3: CASSFAPSSQGPAEAFF
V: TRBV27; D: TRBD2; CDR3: CASSGVAGVMSTDTQYF
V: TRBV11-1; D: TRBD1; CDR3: CASSLATGTSYEQYF
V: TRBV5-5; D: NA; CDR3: CASSLDQGVDTQYF
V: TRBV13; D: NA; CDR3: CASSLKEGRNEQFF
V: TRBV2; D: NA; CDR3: CASKLYTDIYEQYF
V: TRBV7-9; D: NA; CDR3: CASSLIGDGYTF
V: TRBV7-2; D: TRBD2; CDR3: CASSLDVASGGQEQFF
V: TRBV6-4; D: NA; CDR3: CASSDGTPTNGYTF
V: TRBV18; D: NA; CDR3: CASSTPTETYEQYF
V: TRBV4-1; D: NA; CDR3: CASSHGPGELFF
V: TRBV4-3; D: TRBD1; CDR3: CASSPRADRANEKLFF
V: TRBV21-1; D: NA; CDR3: CASSKDWRGGSAPDTQYF
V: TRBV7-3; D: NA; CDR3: CASSFSPGELFF